These 14 T cell receptor beta chains were all obtained from the same sample, sequenced in a study of T cell repertoires in aging, cancer and after chemotherapy. Rearranged V-D-J TRB sequences were amplified with a mixed TRB-A/B primer pool. TCRdb recomputed calls from the multiplex PCR reads with MiXCR, one row per CDR3 protein. The data hold approximately 2,700 distinct CDR3 sequences, with approximately 42% observed a single time. Peripheral blood genomic DNA, not sorted cells or RNA, was the template. The sequenced material came from blood. The receptors were sampled from a human donor with a blood cancer.

The V and J genes are TRBV6-5 and TRBJ2-7; maybe TRBD1 (6 bases). The CDR3 has 16 residues. Germline lookup yields CDR1 MNHEY and CDR2 SVGAGI. V was trimmed by 2 bases and J by 2 bases, leaving 16 bases between them. DNA of the CDR3: TGTGCCAGCAGTTACAACACACTGTCAGGGGCCTACGAGCAGTACTTC. It translates to CASSYNTLSGAYEQYF.

The CDR3 DNA reads TGTGCCAGCAGTGAACCCGGAGGAAACTACGAGCAGTACTTC. The encoded protein is CASSEPGGNYEQYF. The chain combines TRBV6-1 with TRBJ2-7, with D possibly being TRBD2 (5 bases). Germline CDR1 reads MNHNS; CDR2 reads SASEGT. The CDR3 has 14 amino acids. V was trimmed by 2 bases and J by 3 bases, leaving 11 bases between them.

V usage is TRBV29-1 and J usage is TRBJ2-1; no clear D. V lost 7 bases and J lost 7, with 14 bases in between. Germline CDR1 and CDR2: SQVTM and ANQGSEA. This CDR3 has 12 residues. The CDR3 DNA reads TGCAGCGCCGTGGGCCCTTTAAATGAGCAGTTCTTC. Translation: CSAVGPLNEQFF.

The chain is built from TRBV12-3 or TRBV12-4 and TRBJ1-4, with a possible D match to TRBD1 (6 bases). The ends were cut back, 4 bases at V and 3 bases at J, with 15 bases in the middle. This CDR3 is 16 amino acids long. CDR3 protein: CASSYDPGAANEKLFF. In DNA, the CDR3 is TGTGCCAGCAGTTACGACCCGGGGGCTGCTAATGAAAAACTGTTTTTT.

The chain links TRBV6-2 or TRBV6-3 to TRBJ1-1; TRBD1 is a possible D gene (5 bases). Trimming took off 2 bases at V and 6 bases at J, with 19 bases between the two ends. CDR1 is MNHEY and CDR2 is SVGEGT in the germline V gene. CDR3 length: 16 residues. The CDR3 spells CASSYGVGTVRAEAFF. DNA of the CDR3: TGTGCCAGCAGTTACGGTGTCGGGACCGTGAGGGCTGAAGCTTTCTTT.

This clonotype turned up a few times. The chain employs TRBV7-2 and TRBJ2-5; D gene uncertain. This CDR3 spans 15 amino acids. The V and J ends lost 5 bases and 1 base respectively, with 14 bases between them. The germline gives CDR1 SGHTA, CDR2 FQGNSA. CDR3 protein: CASSPLGWIQETQYF. CDR3 bases: TGTGCCAGCAGCCCTCTCGGATGGATCCAAGAGACCCAGTACTTC.

The chain uses TRBV19 and TRBJ1-5; D gene ambiguous. CDR3 length: 18 amino acids. Germline values: CDR1 LNHDA, CDR2 SQIVND (reference sequence). Trimming took 2 bases from V and 0 from J, leaving 17 bases between them. The CDR3 DNA follows: TGTGCCAGTAGTATACGAGATTGGCAGACTTATAGCAATCAGCCCCAGCATTTT. It yields the protein CASSIRDWQTYSNQPQHF.

A few counts support this clonotype. The rearrangement uses TRBV6-5 and TRBJ2-3, with D unclear. Germline assignment: CDR1 MNHEY and CDR2 SVGAGI. The CDR3 loop spans 13 amino acids. V was clipped by 4 bases and J by 2 bases, with 7 bases between them. For the CDR3, the DNA is TGTGCCAGCAGTTCCCGGCCCACAGATACGCAGTATTTT. Residues: CASSSRPTDTQYF.

This clonotype has only a few counts. The chain has TRBV5-1 and TRBJ2-5; D is unclear. CDR3 length equals 11 residues. V was shortened by 4 bases and J by 1 base, with 2 bases between the two germline ends. The germline V gene encodes CDR1 SGHRS and CDR2 YFSETQ. The CDR3 DNA reads TGCGCCAGCAGCATCCAAGAGACCCAGTACTTC. This sequence encodes CASSIQETQYF. The entire variable domain, with the rest obtained from reference TRBV5-1 and TRBJ2-5, is as follows: KAGVTQTPRYLIKTRGQQVTLSCSPISGHRSVSWYQQTPGQGLQFLFEYFSETQRNKGNFPGRFSGRQFSNSRSEMNVSTLELGDSALYLCASSIQETQYFGPGTRLLVL.

This clonotype is categorized as medium-sized. J is TRBJ1-3 and V is TRBV29-1; D may be TRBD1 (6 bases). The CDR3 runs 14 residues. CDR1 is SQVTM and CDR2 is ANQGSEA in the germline V gene. V shed 6 bases and J shed 0 bases, with 12 bases lying between them. The CDR3 bases are TGCAGCGTGGTAGACAGGACCTCTGGAAACACCATATATTTT. Protein sequence: CSVVDRTSGNTIYF.

This clonotype is labeled as medium-sized. The gene calls are TRBV6-4 and TRBJ2-1; TRBD2 matches 8 bases. The CDR3 is made up of 14 amino acids. V was clipped by 7 bases and J by 0 bases; unmatched bases: 2. Germline assignment: CDR1 MRHNA and CDR2 SNTAGT. The CDR3 sequence is CASKRESSYNEQFF. CDR3 DNA: TGTGCCAGCAAGCGGGAGAGCTCCTACAATGAGCAGTTCTTC.

In this sample, this clonotype turned up once. The rearrangement links TRBV29-1 to TRBJ2-2; 8 bases are shared with TRBD1. This CDR3 comprises 14 residues. The germline CDR1 and CDR2 sequences are SQVTM and ANQGSEA. V was pared by 8 bases and J by 1 base, with 6 bases of the junction left unmatched. CDR3: CSTTGTGNTGELFF. The CDR3 bases are TGCAGCACAACCGGGACAGGGAACACCGGGGAGCTGTTTTTT.

This rearrangement joins TRBV24-1 to TRBJ2-5; weak D call: TRBD2 (6 bases). From germline, CDR1 is KGHDR and CDR2 SFDVKD. The germline V and J ends were trimmed by 5 bases and 7 bases, with 16 bases remaining between them. This CDR3 is built from 14 residues. CDR3 coding DNA: TGTGCCACCAGTGTGGGCGGGGCGCGGGGGACCCAGTACTTC. Its translation is CATSVGGARGTQYF.

In this sample, this clonotype turned up a few times. The chain joins TRBV5-1 to TRBJ2-1; 9 nucleotides match TRBD2. Germline trimming cut 4 bases from V and 6 bases from J; bases unmatched to any gene: 5. The CDR3 is 14 amino acids. Germline CDR1 and CDR2: SGHRS and YFSETQ. CDR3 coding DNA: TGCGCCAGCAGCCCGGGACTAGCTTTCAATGAGCAGTTCTTC. This codes for CASSPGLAFNEQFF.